What follows are 10 T cell receptor beta chains derived from one specimen sequenced in a study of metastatic and nonmetastatic thyroid tumors. With MiXCR, TCRdb called clones anew from the PCR reads. The data hold some 28,000 clones, with approximately 22% observed a single time. None of the patients had undergone any treatment ahead of thyroid surgery. Specimen: blood. The receptors originated from a female donor with papillary thyroid cancer or a benign thyroid nodule (not recorded which). Some clones in this sample may be carry-over from other donors' samples.

This clone was recorded at least ten times. The chain carries TRBV11-3 and TRBJ2-2, with 10 nucleotides matching TRBD2. This CDR3 has 16 residues. V shed 3 bases and J 1 base; nucleotides not matched to a gene: 2. CDR1 is SGHNT, CDR2 YENEEA, per germline. CDR3 in amino acids: CASSFTSGMNTGELFF. The CDR3 DNA sequence: TGTGCCAGCAGCTTTACTAGCGGGATGAACACCGGGGAGCTGTTTTTT.

This clone appeared once. V is TRBV30 and J is TRBJ1-5; D remains ambiguous. This CDR3 comprises 15 residues. Germline lookup yields CDR1 GTSNPN and CDR2 SVGIG (reference sequence). Trimming stripped 3 bases from V and 3 bases from J, with 15 bases between. Here the CDR3 reads CAWSPESGVNQPQHF. In DNA form, the CDR3 reads TGTGCCTGGAGCCCAGAGTCTGGGGTCAATCAGCCCCAGCATTTT.

The chain recombines TRBV6-2 or TRBV6-3 with TRBJ2-3; the D gene is possibly TRBD1 (5 bases). The germline V gene encodes CDR1 MNHEY and CDR2 SVGEGT. The CDR3 is made up of 13 amino acids. V was trimmed by 6 bases and J by 6 bases, leaving 13 bases between them. The CDR3 reads CASRPSGADTQYF. CDR3 nucleotide sequence: TGTGCCAGCAGACCCTCTGGGGCTGATACGCAGTATTTT.

A few counts support this clone. The J gene is TRBJ2-1, the V gene TRBV2; 9 bases agree with TRBD2. The V gene's germline CDR1 is SNHLY and CDR2 FYNNEI. There are 18 residues in the CDR3. V shed 0 bases and J 4 bases; nucleotides not matched to a gene: 10. CDR3 amino acids: CASSEAGYQAGGYNEQFF. CDR3 sequence (DNA): TGTGCCAGCAGTGAAGCGGGCTATCAAGCGGGAGGTTACAATGAGCAGTTCTTC.

V gene TRBV7-8 combines with J gene TRBJ1-5; D possibly corresponds to TRBD1 (5 bases). The CDR3 consists of 16 residues. Per germline, CDR1 SGHVS and CDR2 FQNEAQ. Deletions cut 0 bases from V and 7 bases from J, with 16 bases between. The CDR3 DNA follows: TGTGCCAGCAGCTTAGCGGGGTGGGGGACGGACCAGCCCCAGCATTTT. As protein: CASSLAGWGTDQPQHF.

By sample share, this clone is medium-sized (0.01 to 0.1%). V is TRBV6-2 or TRBV6-3 and J is TRBJ2-3; D unclear. The CDR3 has 17 amino acids. Germline-derived CDR1 and CDR2 are MNHEY and SVGEGT. V lost 3 bases, J lost 3 bases, and 19 bases lay in between. CDR3 region: CASSYPRGRSGTDTQYF. In DNA form, the CDR3 reads TGTGCCAGCAGTTATCCCCGTGGCAGGTCTGGGACAGATACGCAGTATTTT.

This clone was seen more than once but under ten times. This may be a read error: a much more frequent sequence differs by one nucleotide. The V and J genes are TRBV20-1 and TRBJ2-2; weak D call: TRBD2 (6 bases). The germline CDR1 and CDR2 sequences are DFQATT and SNEGSKA (reference sequence). The CDR3 is made up of 15 amino acids. The CDR3 DNA reads TGCAGTGCTAGAGATGTAGCGGTGAACACCTGGGAGCTGTTTTTT. Protein: CSARDVAVNTWELFF.

In its sample, this clone was seen many times. The CDR3 DNA reads as TGTGCCAGCAGTGCCCGACAGGGGGCTAACTATGGCTACACCTTC. Translation: CASSARQGANYGYTF. The gene calls are TRBV27 and TRBJ1-2, with 9 bases lining up with TRBD1. Germline-derived CDR1 and CDR2 are MNHEY and SMNVEV (reference sequence). The CDR3 runs to 15 residues. V was pared by 5 bases and J by 0 bases, with 4 bases of the junction left unmatched.

V and J are TRBV10-3 and TRBJ2-3; 10 bases map to TRBD2. V was clipped by 6 bases and J by 1 base; unmatched bases: 4. The CDR3 is made up of 15 amino acids. Germline assignment: CDR1 ENHRY and CDR2 SYGVKD. The CDR3 spells CAIRGGTSGTDTQYF. Here the CDR3 DNA reads TGTGCCATCAGGGGGGGGACTAGCGGCACAGATACGCAGTATTTT.

This clone showed up just a few times. This chain connects TRBV2 to TRBJ2-2; perhaps TRBD1 as D (6 bases). V lost 6 bases and J lost 5, with 16 bases in between. The CDR3 consists of 15 residues. CDR1 and CDR2 from the germline V gene are SNHLY and FYNNEI. CDR3 residues: CASRIQGIGTGELFF. CDR3 in DNA: TGTGCCAGCAGGATACAGGGAATTGGGACCGGGGAGCTGTTTTTT.